A selection of T cell receptor beta chains follows, all from one sample in a study of cytomegalovirus exposure and HLA in healthy donors. Data came from immunoSEQ multiplex PCR; TCRdb stores just in-frame clones and leaves some out. The data show some 86,000 clones, over 85% seen once. The sample taken for sequencing was PBMCs. These receptors were obtained from a woman aged 25 to 39 in good health and CMV-seronegative. The CDR3 runs from the conserved cysteine through the conserved F or W. D genes are given only for firm matches.

TRBV12-5	TRBD1	TRBJ2-1	CASAIQGANEQFF
TRBV5-1	.	TRBJ1-1	CASSLVQGNTEAFF
TRBV28	.	TRBJ1-2	CASSFSGGYTF
TRBV7-2	TRBD2	TRBJ2-1	CASSFRLAGGPNEQFF
TRBV6-5	TRBD1	TRBJ1-5	CATGSTGGRGQPQHF
TRBV7-8	.	TRBJ1-4	CASSLRVTNEKLFF
TRBV28	TRBD1	TRBJ1-2	CASSFRQGYGYTF
TRBV28	.	TRBJ1-4	CASSLFATTNEKLFF
TRBV5-4	.	TRBJ2-5	CASSLPGIGRETQYF
TRBV7-9	.	TRBJ1-1	CASSLAGVENTEAFF